A single sample gave rise to the 28 T cell receptor beta chains below, sequenced in a study of blood T cells in healthy people across ages. A J-beta primer mix and a sample-barcoded 5' primer were used in a second PCR of about 7 to 12 cycles. TCRdb re-analysed the 5' RACE reads in MiXCR, keeping a single row per CDR3 protein. The table has some 940,000 distinct CDR3 sequences, 25% to 35% seen once. These data were also reused for a study on T cells of mothers and their children.

The material sequenced was blood. The source is a woman aged 40 to 50 in good health.

This clonotype was picked up many times. This rearrangement joins TRBV2 to TRBJ1-5; the match to TRBD1 covers 8 bases. The CDR3 consists of 13 residues. Losses at the gene ends were 11 bases for V and 7 bases for J; bases not matched to a gene: 10. Germline V gene data show CDR1 as SNHLY and CDR2 as FYNNEI. The CDR3 nucleotides are TGTGCCGGTAACAAGGACAGGGACCAGCCCCAGCATTTT. It encodes CAGNKDRDQPQHF.

The rearrangement links TRBV10-3 to TRBJ1-6; TRBD1 matches at 7 bases. The CDR3 sequence is 16 residues long. CDR1 is ENHRY, CDR2 SYGVKD, per germline. V lost 6 bases, J lost 9 bases, and 14 bases stayed unmatched. The CDR3 protein is CAISYSAQGMGSPLHF. Written as DNA, the CDR3 is TGTGCCATCAGCTACTCCGCACAGGGGATGGGTTCACCCCTCCACTTT.

The chain joins TRBV20-1 to TRBJ2-7; D might be TRBD1 (6 bases). Germline-derived CDR1 and CDR2 are DFQATT and SNEGSKA (reference sequence). The V gene lost 5 bases and the J gene lost 4 bases, with 24 bases spanning the gap. CDR3 size: 16 residues. The CDR3: CSALPGTSPRRYEQYF. CDR3 bases: TGCAGTGCTCTTCCCGGGACAAGTCCAAGGCGATACGAGCAGTACTTC.

As to this clonotype: One base away lies a much larger clone, so this may be a sequencing read error. The rearrangement joins TRBV10-3 to TRBJ2-1; 8 positions agree with TRBD2. The CDR3 is 14 amino acids. Germline CDR1 and CDR2: ENHRY and SYGVKD. CDR3 in DNA: TGTGTCATCAGTGACGGGGGGGCCGGAGATGAGCAGTTCTTC. Residues: CVISDGGAGDEQFF.

J is TRBJ1-2 and V is TRBV24-1; D not certain. CDR1 and CDR2 (germline): KGHDR, SFDVKD. V lost 4 bases and J lost 7, with 12 bases in between. The CDR3 has 13 residues. The CDR3 loop is CATSDRSLGGYTF. The CDR3 DNA follows: TGTGCCACCAGTGACCGGAGTCTGGGTGGCTACACCTTC.

The chain couples TRBV12-5 to TRBJ1-1, with D perhaps TRBD1 (6 bases). Germline V gives CDR1 LGHNT, CDR2 FRNRAP. This CDR3 comprises 14 residues. Between the trimmed V and J ends, which lost 1 base and 1 base, there was a span of 7 bases. The DNA for the CDR3 is TGTGCTAGTGGTTTGGGCAGGGGGAACACTGAAGCTTTCTTT. Translation gives CASGLGRGNTEAFF.

The rearrangement joins TRBV6-5 to TRBJ2-1; D may be TRBD1 (7 bases). This CDR3 contains 13 residues. Trimming stripped 5 bases from V and 13 bases from J, with 18 bases between. Germline assignment: CDR1 MNHEY and CDR2 SVGAGI. The DNA of the CDR3 is TGTGCCAGCAGTCGACAGGGAGGAAACATTCAGTTCTTC. As protein: CASSRQGGNIQFF.

For this clonotype: Just one base apart from a much larger clone, this may be a read error. The gene calls are TRBV11-2 and TRBJ2-6, with D possibly TRBD1 on 5 matching bases. The CDR3 length is 17 residues. Germline-derived CDR1 and CDR2 are SGHAT and FQNNGV. CDR3 in DNA: TGTGCCAGCAGCCTACGTGACACCTTCTCTGGGGCCAACGTCCGGACTTTC. Encoded protein: CASSLRDTFSGANVRTF.

This clonotype showed up just a few times. The CDR3 coding sequence is TGCGCCAGCACCGACAGCTCTGGGGCCAACGTCCTGACTTTC. The encoded protein is CASTDSSGANVLTF. The chain recombines TRBV5-1 with TRBJ2-6; maybe TRBD1 (5 bases). The CDR3 extends over 14 amino acids. V was pared by 6 bases and J by 0 bases, with 7 bases between. CDR1 is SGHRS, CDR2 YFSETQ, per germline.

The chain links TRBV20-1 to TRBJ2-7, with 9 bases aligning to TRBD2. Per germline, CDR1 DFQATT and CDR2 SNEGSKA (reference sequence). Trimming removed 0 bases from V and 7 bases from J; junction bases left unmatched: 13. CDR3 size: 16 residues. The CDR3 nucleotides are TGCAGTGCTAGAGATCCCGGAGGGGCGGGAGGGCCGGAGCAGTACTTC. This encodes CSARDPGGAGGPEQYF.

This clonotype appeared a few times. The CDR3 DNA sequence: TGTGCCAGCAGCTTAGCGTCACTAGCGGGGGGCCAAAACACCGGGGAGCTGTTTTTT. It yields the protein CASSLASLAGGQNTGELFF. This chain joins TRBV7-2 and TRBJ2-2, with 12 bases identical to TRBD2. Germline V CDR1 and CDR2: SGHTA, FQGNSA. CDR3 length equals 19 residues. Losses at the gene ends were 0 bases for V and 2 bases for J; bases not matched to a gene: 7.

At least ten counts were recorded for this clonotype. The chain employs TRBV28 and TRBJ1-6; 7 bases are a match to TRBD1. Germline V gene sequence: CDR1 MDHEN, CDR2 SYDVKM. V lost 3 bases to trimming and J lost 3 bases; unmatched junction nucleotides: 5. The length of the CDR3 is 16 residues. For the CDR3, the DNA is TGTGCCAGCAGTTTCTCAGGGGGAGGCTATAATTCACCCCTCCACTTT. Amino acid sequence: CASSFSGGGYNSPLHF.

The V and J genes are TRBV7-2 and TRBJ2-7; TRBD2 aligns across 9 bases. Germline V gene lookup returns CDR1 SGHTA and CDR2 FQGNSA. The CDR3 is 15 residues long. Trimming cost V 3 bases and J 6 bases; bases outside gene matches: 9. In nucleotides, the CDR3 is TGTGCCAGCAGCTTTTCTAGCGGGGCCCCGGGCGAGCAGTACTTC. It yields the protein CASSFSSGAPGEQYF.

This clonotype has at least ten counts. The genes are TRBV10-3 and TRBJ2-5; D tentatively reads TRBD1 or TRBD2 (6 bases each). The CDR3 sequence is 14 residues long. Per the germline V gene, CDR1 is ENHRY and CDR2 is SYGVKD. The V end lost 2 bases, the J end lost 1 base, and 8 bases lay between the germline ends. The CDR3 protein is CAISERGAQETQYF. The CDR3 bases are TGTGCCATCAGTGAGAGGGGGGCCCAAGAGACCCAGTACTTC.

This clonotype appeared many times. The chain links TRBV20-1 to TRBJ2-7; D unresolved. V was clipped by 2 bases and J by 4 bases, with 6 bases between them. The CDR3 has 11 amino acids. Germline V CDR1 and CDR2: DFQATT, SNEGSKA (reference sequence). The CDR3 protein is CSARPGYEQYF. Written as DNA, the CDR3 is TGCAGTGCTAGACCCGGGTACGAGCAGTACTTC.

This clonotype was observed once. The CDR3 DNA reads TGTGCCAGCAGCCGGCGAGGATTCTCCTACAATGAGCAGTACTTC. It translates to CASSRRGFSYNEQYF. This chain connects TRBV7-2 to TRBJ2-1; D is undetermined. The J call is in doubt because the DNA end fits TRBJ2-7 better. CDR1 SGHTA and CDR2 FQGNSA come from the germline V gene. The CDR3 length is 15 residues.

This chain links TRBV20-1 with TRBJ2-4; no firm D call. The CDR3 contains 17 residues. Looked up from germline, CDR1 is DFQATT and CDR2 is SNEGSKA (reference sequence). Trimming shortened V by 0 bases and J by 0 bases, and 15 bases separated the two germline ends. CDR3 protein: CSARDLATILAKNIQYF. CDR3 nucleotide sequence: TGCAGTGCTAGAGATCTGGCTACCATTCTAGCCAAAAACATTCAGTACTTC.

The sample holds a few counts of this clonotype. The rearrangement joins TRBV3-1 to TRBJ1-2; a weak D match, TRBD1 (5 bases). The germline V gene encodes CDR1 LGHDT and CDR2 YNNKEL (reference sequence). The V and J ends lost 5 bases and 0 bases respectively, with 19 bases between them. The CDR3 totals 17 residues. Written as DNA, the CDR3 is TGTGCCAGCAGCACATACCACGCAGGGACCACTAACTATGGCTACACCTTC. Its translation: CASSTYHAGTTNYGYTF.

The chain is built from TRBV12-3 or TRBV12-4 and TRBJ2-4, with D perhaps being TRBD1 or TRBD2 (6 bases each). The CDR3 totals 17 residues. V lost 5 bases and J lost 0, with 17 bases in between. As DNA, the CDR3 is TGTGCCAGCAGTCTATGGGGGGCGGGGAGAGCCAAAAACATTCAGTACTTC. This encodes CASSLWGAGRAKNIQYF.

The rearrangement uses TRBV24-1 and TRBJ2-2; TRBD1 matches 10 bases. Germline CDR1 reads KGHDR; CDR2 reads SFDVKD. This CDR3 comprises 16 residues. Unmatched junction bases numbered 7, after V lost 4 bases and J lost 6 bases. For the CDR3, the DNA is TGTGCCACCAGTGAAGCCGGGACAGGGGTGGCCGGGGAGCTGTTTTTT. Translating gives CATSEAGTGVAGELFF.

This clonotype was counted only a few times. The V call is TRBV2, the J call TRBJ2-5, with 8 bases identical to TRBD1. Trimming at V came to 3 bases and at J to 5 bases, leaving 11 bases not matched to a gene. This CDR3 is built from 16 residues. The germline CDR1 and CDR2 sequences are SNHLY and FYNNEI. Here the CDR3 DNA reads TGTGCCAGCAGTGACCTGAGACAGGGGTGGTGGGAGACCCAGTACTTC. Its translation: CASSDLRQGWWETQYF.

This clonotype has at least ten counts. This chain uses TRBV12-3 or TRBV12-4 with TRBJ2-7, with 9 bases fitting TRBD1. V trimming: 6 bases; J trimming: 3 bases; junction bases outside the gene matches: 9. The CDR3 has 15 residues. CDR3 DNA sequence: TGTGCCAGCAGAACGTCTACAGGGGGCAGCTACGAGCAGTACTTC. Encoded protein: CASRTSTGGSYEQYF.

This clonotype was detected a few times. A much larger clonotype is one base distant, so this may be a read error. The chain uses TRBV7-3 and TRBJ1-2; 9 bases line up with TRBD1. This CDR3 contains 13 residues. The germline V gene has CDR1 SGHTA and CDR2 FQGTGA. The CDR3 DNA sequence: TGTGCCAGCAGCTCCAGGACAGGGGACGGCTGCACCTTC. Translation: CASSSRTGDGCTF.

The genes are TRBV6-6 and TRBJ1-5; D gene uncertain. The CDR3 runs to 16 residues. The germline V and J ends were trimmed by 1 base and 2 bases, with 12 bases remaining between them. The V gene's germline CDR1 is MNHNY and CDR2 SVGAGI (reference sequence). The CDR3 sequence is CASSYFGVVGNQPQHF. CDR3 DNA: TGTGCCAGCAGTTACTTTGGGGTAGTGGGCAATCAGCCCCAGCATTTT.

In its sample, this clonotype was seen a few times. The gene calls are TRBV2 and TRBJ1-2; weak D call: TRBD1 (5 bases). The CDR3 runs to 12 residues. CDR1 and CDR2 from the germline V gene are SNHLY and FYNNEI. Trimming removed 6 bases from V and 7 bases from J, with 12 bases in between. The DNA of the CDR3 is TGTGCCAGCAGAGGGGATTGGGGTGGCTACACCTTC. Translation: CASRGDWGGYTF.

The chain carries TRBV5-1 and TRBJ1-2; the match to TRBD1 covers 8 bases. J gave up 1 base and V 4 bases, and 12 bases lay outside the gene matches. From germline, CDR1 is SGHRS and CDR2 YFSETQ. This CDR3 contains 17 residues. The chain's CDR3 is CASSGPRTGLINYGYTF. CDR3 DNA: TGCGCCAGCAGCGGACCTAGGACAGGGCTTATTAACTATGGCTACACCTTC.

The rearrangement joins TRBV27 to TRBJ1-5; D not certain. Germline V gene sequence: CDR1 MNHEY, CDR2 SMNVEV (reference sequence). With 5 bases removed from V and 9 bases from J, the gap between germline ends came to 20 bases. The CDR3 covers 15 residues. The CDR3: CASSPAATTMAPQHF. CDR3 coding DNA: TGTGCCAGCAGTCCGGCAGCTACGACGATGGCGCCCCAGCATTTT.

This chain uses TRBV3-1 with TRBJ1-5; D is uncertain. CDR1 is LGHDT and CDR2 is YNNKEL in the germline V gene (reference sequence). This CDR3 has 13 amino acids. With 2 bases removed from V and 4 bases from J, the gap between germline ends came to 6 bases. CDR3 protein: CASSQNRNQPQHF. The DNA for the CDR3 is TGTGCCAGCAGCCAAAACAGAAATCAGCCCCAGCATTTT.